A selection of T cell receptor beta chains follows, all from one sample in a study of blood T cells in healthy people across ages. Each CDR3 protein is one row after TCRdb ran MiXCR on the 5' RACE reads. The data show hundreds of thousands of distinct CDR3 sequences, roughly 32% seen once. The sample taken for sequencing was blood. All receptors derive from a woman older than 75 in good health. Both conserved end residues are part of each CDR3. A D gene is named only where the DNA matches it firmly. Not all rows give a size; the values are once, few, many and, for expanded clones, a class.

d_call j_call v_call clone_size cdr3_aa cdr3_nt
TRBD2 TRBJ2-3 TRBV4-2 many CASSVLGSGGALDTQYF TGTGCCAGCAGCGTCCTGGGTAGCGGGGGGGCCTTGGATACGCAGTATTTT
NA TRBJ2-2 TRBV12-3/TRBV12-4 few CASSPGQGGAGELFF TGTGCCAGCAGTCCTGGACAGGGAGGGGCCGGGGAGCTGTTTTTT
TRBD2 TRBJ2-7 TRBV6-5 many CASSYPRGAGGRKTYEQYF TGTGCCAGCAGTTACCCGCGAGGAGCGGGGGGCCGGAAGACCTACGAGCAGTACTTC
NA TRBJ1-2 TRBV5-1 NA CASSLRGDNNYGYTF TGCGCCAGCAGCTTAAGAGGGGATAATAACTATGGCTACACCTTC
TRBD1 TRBJ1-2 TRBV7-2 NA CASSRQAGTVYGYTF TGTGCCAGCAGCCGCCAAGCCGGGACAGTCTATGGCTACACCTTC
NA TRBJ1-1 TRBV5-1 NA CASTLDLGGTEAFF TGCGCCAGCACACTTGACCTGGGCGGCACTGAAGCTTTCTTT
NA TRBJ2-7 TRBV30 NA CAWSVLLGADEQYF TGTGCTTGGAGTGTACTATTGGGGGCCGACGAGCAGTACTTC
TRBD2 TRBJ2-7 TRBV10-3 many CAISDPPWSGDHEQYF TGTGCCATCAGTGATCCACCTTGGAGCGGGGACCACGAGCAGTACTTC
NA TRBJ1-1 TRBV10-3 many CAISVHMNTEAFF TGTGCCATCAGTGTACACATGAACACTGAAGCTTTCTTT
NA TRBJ2-2 TRBV7-2 many CASSPHGGANTGELFF TGTGCCAGCAGCCCCCACGGCGGGGCAAACACCGGGGAGCTGTTTTTT
TRBD1 TRBJ2-7 TRBV7-2 NA CTSSLAQGAYEQYF TGTACCAGCAGCTTAGCACAGGGGGCTTACGAGCAGTACTTC
TRBD2 TRBJ2-1 TRBV24-1 few CATSDPGTSGSSEQFF TGTGCCACCAGTGATCCCGGGACTAGCGGGAGTAGTGAGCAGTTCTTC
TRBD2 TRBJ2-1 TRBV6-1 many CASNGGGSYNEQFF TGTGCCAGCAACGGGGGGGGGTCCTACAATGAGCAGTTCTTC
NA TRBJ1-5 TRBV20-1 NA CSATSPDGMGQPQHF TGCAGTGCGACCTCACCGGACGGGATGGGGCAGCCCCAGCATTTT
TRBD2 TRBJ2-5 TRBV7-9 many CASSLGSSGGSKETQYF TGTGCCAGCAGCTTAGGATCTAGCGGGGGGTCCAAAGAGACCCAGTACTTC
TRBD1 TRBJ1-5 TRBV2 NA CASSGDRVGSSNQPQHF TGTGCCAGCAGTGGGGACAGGGTGGGTTCTAGCAATCAGCCCCAGCATTTT
TRBD1 TRBJ2-1 TRBV5-1 many CASRLGTGGSYNEQFF TGCGCCAGCAGACTAGGGACAGGGGGCTCCTACAATGAGCAGTTCTTC
TRBD1 TRBJ1-1 TRBV10-3 NA CAISEMDRGGTEAFF TGTGCCATCAGTGAGATGGACAGGGGGGGCACTGAAGCTTTCTTT
TRBD1 TRBJ1-1 TRBV6-6 NA CASNRDRVRTEAFF TGTGCCAGCAACCGGGACAGAGTCCGCACTGAAGCTTTCTTT
TRBD1 TRBJ2-2 TRBV20-1 NA CSASRTGVGGELFF TGCAGTGCTAGTAGGACAGGGGTAGGCGGGGAGCTGTTTTTT
TRBD2 TRBJ2-2 TRBV5-1 NA CASKSGGALGTGELFF TGCGCCAGCAAGAGCGGGGGGGCCTTAGGGACCGGGGAGCTGTTTTTT
NA TRBJ1-2 TRBV2 few CASSDMAYGYTF TGTGCCAGCAGTGATATGGCCTATGGCTACACCTTC
TRBD1 TRBJ2-3 TRBV6-1 many CASRAWTGTDTQYF TGTGCCAGCAGAGCTTGGACAGGAACAGATACGCAGTATTTT
TRBD1 TRBJ2-5 TRBV7-2 once CASSLVTGVYNEQYF TGTGCCAGCAGCTTGGTGACAGGGGTCTACAATGAGCAGTACTTC
NA TRBJ2-4 TRBV4-2 few CASSQDILVNIQYF TGTGCCAGCAGCCAAGACATCCTAGTGAACATTCAGTACTTC
NA TRBJ2-5 TRBV20-1 NA CSARDTGVETQYF TGCAGTGCTAGAGATACGGGAGTAGAGACCCAGTACTTC
NA TRBJ1-4 TRBV4-3 many CASSPSGLPNEKLFF TGCGCCAGCAGCCCCTCGGGACTCCCTAATGAAAAACTGTTTTTT
NA TRBJ1-1 TRBV30 NA CAWRFGRGTEAFF TGTGCCTGGAGATTTGGCAGAGGTACTGAAGCTTTCTTT
NA TRBJ2-6 TRBV10-3 many CAISDLTGANVLTF TGTGCCATCAGTGACTTAACTGGGGCCAACGTCCTGACTTTC
NA TRBJ2-3 TRBV4-2 many CASSQVDSGTDTQYF TGTGCCAGCAGCCAAGTTGATTCGGGCACAGATACGCAGTATTTT
NA TRBJ1-1 TRBV29-1 few CSVEDPGTEAFF TGCAGCGTTGAGGACCCGGGGACTGAAGCTTTCTTT
NA TRBJ2-6 TRBV7-9 few CASSPLGPGANVLTF TGTGCCAGCAGCCCCTTGGGGCCTGGGGCCAACGTCCTGACTTTC
NA TRBJ1-1 TRBV20-1 many CSATEASGPSGTEAFF TGCAGTGCAACTGAAGCGTCGGGACCGTCGGGGACTGAAGCTTTCTTT
TRBD1 TRBJ2-7 TRBV6-1 many CASRETGRGEQYF TGTGCCAGCAGGGAGACAGGGAGAGGCGAGCAGTACTTC
NA TRBJ2-5 TRBV5-1 NA CASSFQADLQETQYF TGCGCCAGCAGCTTTCAAGCAGATTTGCAAGAGACCCAGTACTTC
TRBD2 TRBJ2-5 TRBV29-1 NA CGVERTSGGNEQYF TGCGGCGTTGAACGGACTAGCGGGGGGAATGAGCAGTACTTC
NA TRBJ2-3 TRBV24-1 NA CATTDTSTDTQYF TGTGCCACCACGGACACCAGCACAGATACGCAGTATTTT
TRBD2 TRBJ2-7 TRBV7-8 NA CASSLSTSGIYEQYF TGTGCCAGCAGCTTGTCTACTAGCGGGATCTACGAGCAGTACTTC
NA TRBJ2-1 TRBV6-1 NA CASSPTNHILSNEQFF TGTGCCAGCAGTCCCACAAACCATATTCTTAGTAATGAGCAGTTCTTC
TRBD1 TRBJ1-6 TRBV9 few CASSVGGQGASPLHF TGTGCCAGCAGCGTAGGTGGACAGGGCGCTTCACCCCTCCACTTT
NA TRBJ2-7 TRBV28 NA CASSGPRGLYEQYF TGTGCCAGCAGCGGGCCACGGGGGCTTTACGAGCAGTACTTC
NA TRBJ2-3 TRBV6-6 many CASSYFPPGTDTQYF TGTGCCAGCAGTTACTTCCCGCCGGGCACAGATACGCAGTATTTT
TRBD1 TRBJ1-5 TRBV20-1 many CSARGPGQGVGNQPQHF TGCAGTGCTAGAGGCCCGGGACAGGGGGTTGGCAATCAGCCCCAGCATTTT
TRBD1 TRBJ2-1 TRBV7-9 many CASSRIQGAVEQFF TGTGCCAGCAGCCGAATACAGGGGGCGGTTGAGCAGTTCTTC
NA TRBJ2-7 TRBV20-1 NA CSARPLAELYEQYF TGCAGTGCTAGACCATTAGCGGAGCTCTACGAGCAGTACTTC
NA TRBJ1-2 TRBV6-5 many CASRTAYGYTF TGTGCCAGCAGGACAGCTTATGGCTACACCTTC
TRBD1 TRBJ2-1 TRBV7-9 NA CASSLAGSGGGEQFF TGTGCCAGCAGCTTGGCCGGGTCAGGGGGCGGTGAGCAGTTCTTC
NA TRBJ2-7 TRBV4-3 NA CASSQDRADGGAYEQYF TGCGCCAGCAGCCAAGACCGCGCCGACGGGGGAGCCTACGAGCAGTACTTC
NA TRBJ1-1 TRBV9 few CASSVAPGQGNTEAFF TGTGCCAGCAGCGTAGCACCAGGCCAGGGGAACACTGAAGCTTTCTTT
TRBD1 TRBJ1-6 TRBV18 few CASSQLQGDNPPLHF TGTGCCAGCTCCCAACTCCAGGGGGATAATCCACCCCTCCACTTT
NA TRBJ1-1 TRBV7-3 NA CARVPGGRVNTEAFF TGTGCCAGAGTACCTGGGGGGCGGGTGAACACTGAAGCTTTCTTT
NA TRBJ1-2 TRBV6-1 few CASSRLIGEDGYTF TGTGCCAGCAGCCGACTGATTGGAGAGGATGGCTACACCTTC
TRBD2 TRBJ2-7 TRBV30 few CAWSKGLASEQYF TGTGCCTGGAGTAAGGGACTAGCCTCCGAGCAGTACTTC
NA TRBJ2-2 TRBV7-3 NA CASSLGWANTGELFF TGTGCCAGCAGCTTAGGTTGGGCGAACACCGGGGAGCTGTTTTTT
NA TRBJ2-5 TRBV30 NA CAWSVGGLVQYF TGCGCCTGGAGTGTAGGTGGTTTGGTGCAGTACTTC
TRBD1 TRBJ1-1 TRBV7-2 few CASSRQGGSTEAFF TGTGCCAGCAGCCGACAGGGGGGGAGCACTGAAGCTTTCTTT
NA TRBJ2-5 TRBV20-1 many CSAPPTGVEETQYF TGCAGTGCTCCCCCCACGGGGGTGGAAGAGACCCAGTACTTC
NA TRBJ1-2 TRBV5-1 few CAGSLGDYGYTF TGCGCCGGCAGCTTGGGGGACTATGGCTACACCTTC
TRBD1 TRBJ1-2 TRBV7-2 many CASSLMQGAQANYGYTF TGTGCCAGCAGCCTAATGCAGGGGGCGCAGGCTAACTATGGCTACACCTTC
NA TRBJ2-7 TRBV28 NA CASSLVASAYEQYF TGTGCCAGCAGTTTAGTCGCGTCAGCCTACGAGCAGTACTTC